One sample yielded the 21 T cell receptor beta chains listed below, sequenced in a study of regulatory T cells in long-lasting Graves disease. Both iRepertoire HTBI primers and Arm-PCR of CDR3 regions were used to build the TCR beta libraries. TCRdb redid the calling of the multiplex PCR reads with MiXCR, one entry per CDR3 protein. Among a few hundred thousand distinct CDR3 sequences listed, over 9.5% were seen once. Time point noted: newly diagnosed GD, antithyroid drugs for less than 3 months. PBMC-derived RNA was used for the TCR library. The same sample was also used in a study of T cells in Graves' hyperthyroidism and ophthalmopathy.

Here the sequenced sample was peripheral blood mononuclear cells (PBMCs), taken at new diagnosis, from a patient treated with antithyroid drugs. The receptors were gathered from a woman aged 18-29 years with Graves disease.

At least ten counts were recorded for this clonotype. The chain carries TRBV12-3 or TRBV12-4 and TRBJ1-1, with TRBD1 as a possible D gene (6 bases). The V and J ends lost 6 bases and 1 base respectively, with 12 bases between them. CDR3 length equals 14 residues. The CDR3 loop is CASSFTGTNTEAFF. CDR3 DNA: TGTGCCAGCAGCTTCACAGGGACGAACACTGAAGCTTTCTTT.

This clonotype was observed a few times. The chain combines TRBV27 with TRBJ2-1; TRBD2 might be the D (5 bases). The V gene lost 5 bases and the J gene lost 9 bases, with 17 bases spanning the gap. CDR3 length equals 14 residues. Germline CDR1 MNHEY, CDR2 SMNVEV (reference sequence). CDR3 region: CASSHESSILEQFF. The CDR3, as DNA: TGTGCCAGCAGTCACGAATCTAGCATTCTTGAGCAGTTCTTC.

This clonotype was found a few times. The CDR3 reads CSAQSQASYEQYF. CDR3 in DNA: TGCAGCGCCCAAAGCCAAGCCTCCTACGAGCAGTACTTC. The chain links TRBV29-1 to TRBJ2-7; D remains unclear. Germline loops: CDR1 SQVTM, CDR2 ANQGSEA. The CDR3 extends over 13 amino acids. The germline V and J ends were trimmed by 7 bases and 0 bases, with 13 bases remaining between them.

This clonotype appeared a few times. The rearrangement joins TRBV6-5 to TRBJ1-3; D is uncertain. CDR1 is MNHEY and CDR2 is SVGAGI in the germline V gene. The CDR3 is made up of 14 amino acids. V gave up 2 bases and J gave up 2 bases, with 7 bases separating them. DNA for the CDR3: TGTGCCAGCAGTTACGTTTTCGCTGGAAACACCATATATTTT. Amino acids: CASSYVFAGNTIYF.

Many counts were recorded for this clonotype. This chain connects TRBV27 to TRBJ1-5, with TRBD1 as a possible D gene (5 bases). Per germline, CDR1 MNHEY and CDR2 SMNVEV (reference sequence). Trimming left V 5 bases short and J 5 bases short, with 13 bases between. There are 14 residues in the CDR3. CDR3: CASSPRDGYQPQHF. In nucleotides, the CDR3 is TGTGCCAGCAGTCCAAGGGACGGTTATCAGCCCCAGCATTTT.

The rearrangement links TRBV7-8 to TRBJ1-4, with D uncertain. Trimming removed 3 bases from V and 5 bases from J, with 10 bases in between. Germline CDR1 reads SGHVS; CDR2 reads FQNEAQ. This CDR3 is 14 amino acids long. This CDR3 reads CASSLTARNEKLFF. The CDR3 DNA sequence: TGTGCCAGCAGCTTGACGGCTCGGAATGAAAAACTGTTTTTT.

This clonotype was found a few times. This chain links TRBV7-8 with TRBJ1-1, with D hard to call. Germline-derived CDR1 and CDR2 are SGHVS and FQNEAQ. This CDR3 region has 18 residues. The germline V and J ends were trimmed by 5 bases and 2 bases, with 24 bases remaining between them. The CDR3 region is CASSLRRFVGTGNTEAFF. CDR3 nucleotide sequence: TGTGCCAGCAGCCTGCGGCGGTTTGTCGGTACGGGAAACACTGAAGCTTTCTTT.

The sample holds one count of this clonotype. The V and J genes are TRBV28 and TRBJ2-1; 8 nucleotides agree with TRBD2. This CDR3 has 14 residues. V lost 4 bases, J lost 8 bases, and 7 bases stayed unmatched. CDR1 is MDHEN, CDR2 SYDVKM, per germline. The CDR3 protein is CASSSSGSVYEQFF. The CDR3 DNA follows: TGTGCCAGCAGTTCCAGCGGGAGTGTCTATGAGCAGTTCTTC.

This clonotype has ten or more counts. The CDR3: CASNVGTFNTGELFF. The CDR3 DNA is TGTGCCAGCAACGTCGGGACTTTCAACACCGGGGAGCTGTTTTTT. The rearrangement links TRBV6-1 to TRBJ2-2, with D perhaps TRBD2 (6 bases). CDR1 and CDR2 from the germline V gene are MNHNS and SASEGT. The CDR3 sequence is 15 residues long. V was pared by 7 bases and J by 2 bases, with 14 bases between.

This clonotype was counted many times. The rearrangement uses TRBV7-2 and TRBJ1-2, with D unclear. The CDR3 sequence is 12 residues long. Germline lookup yields CDR1 SGHTA and CDR2 FQGNSA. V was clipped by 2 bases and J by 7 bases, with 8 bases between them. CDR3 amino acids: CASSLLGFGYTF. CDR3 DNA: TGTGCCAGCAGCTTATTGGGGTTTGGCTACACCTTC.

This clonotype was detected many times. The chain uses TRBV28 and TRBJ1-5; no clear D. In germline, CDR1 is MDHEN, CDR2 SYDVKM. The CDR3 spans 16 residues. Trimming removed 5 bases at V and 3 bases at J, with 17 bases between. CDR3 sequence (DNA): TGTGCCAGCAGTGTCCCTCGACCAGAGTTCAATCAGCCCCAGCATTTT. It codes for CASSVPRPEFNQPQHF.

This clonotype has just a few counts. The missing conserved phenylalanine or tryptophan at the end of this CDR3 makes a read error likely. The rearrangement uses TRBV29-1 and TRBJ2-7; no reliable D call. V lost 1 base and J lost 2, with 6 bases in between. This CDR3 is 12 amino acids long. Germline V gene sequence: CDR1 SQVTM, CDR2 ANQGSEA. CDR3 nucleotide sequence: TGCAGCGTTGAAGGCAGGACCTACGAGCAGTACTTA. Translating it yields CSVEGRTYEQYL.

The rearrangement uses TRBV30 and TRBJ2-7, with 8 nucleotides matching TRBD1. CDR1 and CDR2 from the germline V gene are GTSNPN and SVGIG (reference sequence). Losses at the gene ends were 1 base for V and 1 base for J; bases not matched to a gene: 9. The CDR3 totals 16 residues. For the CDR3, the DNA is TGTGCCTGGAGTGGAGGGGTTAGGACAGGGTCCTACGAGCAGTACTTC. It translates to CAWSGGVRTGSYEQYF.

The chain links TRBV11-2 to TRBJ2-6; D gene unclear. Trimming removed 1 base from V and 1 base from J, with 8 bases in between. The CDR3 is 16 residues long. Per the germline V gene, CDR1 is SGHAT and CDR2 is FQNNGV. CDR3 sequence: CASSLGRLSGANVLTF. For the CDR3, the DNA is TGTGCCAGCAGCTTAGGTCGATTGTCTGGGGCCAACGTCCTGACTTTC.

This clonotype occurred many times. The gene calls are TRBV6-2 or TRBV6-3 and TRBJ2-7, with a weak D call TRBD2 (6 bases). Germline values: CDR1 MNHEY, CDR2 SVGEGT. The CDR3 totals 16 residues. Trimming left V 0 bases short and J 0 bases short, with 12 bases between. The CDR3 loop is CASSYSESGYSYEQYF. The CDR3 nucleotides read TGTGCCAGCAGTTACTCGGAGAGCGGGTACTCCTACGAGCAGTACTTC.

In its sample, this clonotype was seen a few times. A much more abundant neighbour one base away suggests this may be a read error. This chain joins TRBV28 and TRBJ1-4; TRBD1 matches at 8 bases. J lost 4 bases, V lost 3 bases, and 7 bases had no gene match. The CDR3 spans 16 residues. Germline assignment: CDR1 MDHEN and CDR2 SYDVKM. CDR3 DNA sequence: TGTGCCAGCAGTTTTCAGGGGGCAGGGGGTAATGAAAAACTGTTTTTT. Translated, it gives CASSFQGAGGNEKLFF. Drawing the rest from reference TRBV28 and TRBJ1-4, the complete variable domain is DVKVTQSSRYLVKRTGEKVFLECVQDMDHENMFWYRQDPGLGLRLIYFSYDVKMKEKGDIPEGYSVSREKKERFSLILESASTNQTSMYLCASSFQGAGGNEKLFFGSGTQLSVL.

This clonotype has more than one count but fewer than ten. This rearrangement joins TRBV19 to TRBJ2-1, with TRBD2 identical over 12 bases. Germline CDR1 reads LNHDA; CDR2 reads SQIVND (reference sequence). The V gene end was trimmed by 5 bases and the J gene end by 6 bases; junction bases not matched to a gene: 5. This CDR3 comprises 15 residues. For the CDR3, the DNA is TGTGCCAGTAGTCTGGGACTAGCGGGTGGCAATGAGCAGTTCTTC. Its protein is CASSLGLAGGNEQFF.

This sequence joins TRBV7-9 and TRBJ2-5; the match to TRBD1 covers 9 bases. This CDR3 comprises 16 residues. V was pared by 5 bases and J by 3 bases, with 10 bases of the junction left unmatched. Germline V gene sequence: CDR1 SEHNR, CDR2 FQNEAQ (reference sequence). The CDR3 DNA reads as TGTGCCAGCAGCGTTCCGGGACAGGGACAAAAAGAGACCCAGTACTTC. Its translation: CASSVPGQGQKETQYF.

In this sample, this clonotype turned up many times. The rearrangement links TRBV6-1 to TRBJ2-1; 14 nucleotides align to TRBD2. CDR1 and CDR2 (germline): MNHNS, SASEGT. The CDR3 consists of 15 residues. V shed 6 bases and J 7 bases; nucleotides not matched to a gene: 5. CDR3 sequence: CASSLTSGGANEQFF. In DNA, the CDR3 is TGTGCCAGCAGCTTGACTAGCGGGGGGGCAAATGAGCAGTTCTTC.

This clonotype came up many times. The J gene is TRBJ2-1, the V gene TRBV28; D not resolved. Germline-derived CDR1 and CDR2 are MDHEN and SYDVKM. The CDR3 is made up of 15 amino acids. Trimming pared 7 bases from V and 8 bases from J, leaving 21 bases between. CDR3 DNA sequence: TGTGCCAGCACCGAGTGGCCCAAGGGTCGCGATGAGCAGTTCTTC. Amino acid sequence: CASTEWPKGRDEQFF.

The sample holds many counts of this clonotype. The chain employs TRBV5-6 and TRBJ2-1; TRBD1 matches 9 bases. The trim removed 0 bases at V and 12 bases at J, leaving 19 bases unmatched. This CDR3 comprises 18 residues. Germline loops: CDR1 SGHDT, CDR2 YYEEEE. The CDR3 DNA sequence: TGTGCCAGCAGCTTGGCCTTTAACCTGGACAGGGGACGAGGTAGGCAGTTCTTC. It encodes CASSLAFNLDRGRGRQFF. The full variable domain, rest sourced from reference TRBV5-6 and TRBJ2-1, is DAGVTQSPTHLIKTRGQQVTLRCSPKSGHDTVSWYQQALGQGPQFIFQYYEEEERQRGNFPDRFSGHQFPNYSSELNVNALLLGDSALYLCASSLAFNLDRGRGRQFFGPGTRLTVL.